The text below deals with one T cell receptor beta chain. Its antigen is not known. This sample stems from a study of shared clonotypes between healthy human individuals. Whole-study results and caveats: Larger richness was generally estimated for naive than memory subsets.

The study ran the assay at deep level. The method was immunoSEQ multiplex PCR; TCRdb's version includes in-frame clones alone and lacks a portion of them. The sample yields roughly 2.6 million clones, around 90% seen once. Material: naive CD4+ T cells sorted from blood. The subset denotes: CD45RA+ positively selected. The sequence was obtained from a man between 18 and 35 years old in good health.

The CDR3 DNA follows: TGTGCCAGCAGCATTAGTAATCAGCCCCAGCATTTT. It is translated as CASSISNQPQHF. The V gene is TRBV7-2, the J gene TRBJ1-5; D not resolved. Germline CDR1 reads SGHTA; CDR2 reads FQGNSA. The CDR3 contains 12 residues. Trimming cost V 5 bases and J 4 bases, with 6 bases left between them.